The T cell receptor (beta chain) described here comes from a study of blood T cell repertoires in COVID-19. On the study more broadly: Collection of acute and convalescent COVID-19 samples took place in the United States, Italy and Spain. Nucleic acid was either cDNA or gDNA, and it came from T cells, B-cell-depleted T cells, or PBMCs.

In the authors' workflow: Reference gene primer amplification gave estimated nucleated cell counts. Data came from immunoSEQ multiplex PCR; TCRdb stores just in-frame clones and leaves some out. V and J calls and clone size come straight from that table; D and trimming were deduced from the DNA. The sample lists tens of thousands of clones; approximately 87% were seen once. The CDR3 runs 14 residues. Trimming shortened V by 1 base and J by 2 bases, and 7 bases separated the two germline ends. Germline CDR1 and CDR2: LGHNA and YSLEER. The chain has TRBV4-3 and TRBJ2-3, with a tentative D call TRBD2 (5 bases). The sample taken for sequencing was peripheral blood. The clonotype was recovered from a human donor with active COVID-19. The donor label of this sample is uncertain. CDR3 nucleotides: TGCGCCAGCAGCCAAGCGGGAACCACAGATACGCAGTATTTT. Translation gives CASSQAGTTDTQYF.